This is a list of T cell receptor beta chains from one sample in a study of post-analysis software for immune sequencing data. TCRdb itself ran the PCR reads through MiXCR, one entry per CDR3 protein. The sample lists around 400,000 distinct CDR3 sequences, approximately 33% seen once, with around 15% in the top ten. Sequencing was done on a sample of blood. These receptors came from a girl aged 10 to 17 with multiple sclerosis. Each CDR3 is given with its conserved first and last residue. Each record gives: clone size, D gene, V gene, J gene, CDR3 protein, CDR3 DNA. D genes are given only for firm matches. The listing skips clone size in some rows; elsewhere it reads once, few, many or a size class.

-	TRBD1	TRBV6-6	TRBJ2-7	CASRQPDRVAEQYF	TGTGCCAGCAGACAACCTGACAGGGTAGCCGAGCAGTACTTC
few	TRBD1	TRBV20-1	TRBJ1-2	CSARPGQGHYGYTF	TGCAGTGCTAGACCTGGACAGGGGCACTATGGCTACACCTTC
many	-	TRBV10-3	TRBJ1-2	CAISEGPYSIQNYGYTF	TGTGCCATCAGTGAGGGCCCCTACAGTATTCAAAACTATGGCTACACCTTC
few	-	TRBV6-5	TRBJ2-7	CASSLGGQRASEQYF	TGTGCCAGCAGTTTGGGCGGACAAAGGGCATCCGAGCAGTACTTC
-	TRBD1	TRBV5-1	TRBJ1-1	CASSLIGTGRNTEAFF	TGCGCCAGCAGCTTAATTGGGACAGGGCGAAACACTGAAGCTTTCTTT
-	TRBD1	TRBV6-6	TRBJ2-5	CASSYSAQGAGETQYF	TGTGCCAGCAGTTACTCGGCCCAGGGGGCCGGTGAGACCCAGTACTTC
few	-	TRBV3-1	TRBJ1-4	CASSPQGGTNEKLFF	TGTGCCAGCAGCCCCCAGGGCGGAACTAATGAAAAACTGTTTTTT
-	-	TRBV7-2	TRBJ2-1	CASSLSGAKVNGQFF	TGTGCCAGCAGCTTAAGTGGAGCAAAGGTCAATGGGCAGTTCTTC
-	TRBD2	TRBV11-2	TRBJ2-5	CASSLAWMGGQETQYF	TGTGCCAGCAGCTTAGCGTGGATGGGGGGGCAAGAGACCCAGTACTTC
many	-	TRBV7-8	TRBJ1-2	CASSLFAGAEYGYTF	TGTGCCAGCAGCTTATTTGCGGGGGCCGAATATGGCTACACCTTC
few	-	TRBV6-5	TRBJ2-5	CASSSPGGSKETQYF	TGTGCCAGCAGTTCTCCTGGGGGTTCGAAAGAGACCCAGTACTTC
-	-	TRBV7-9	TRBJ1-1	CASTPTGTNTEAFF	TGTGCCAGCACCCCAACAGGAACGAACACTGAAGCTTTCTTT
few	-	TRBV7-2	TRBJ2-5	CASSLQGGTQETQYF	TGTGCCAGCAGCTTACAGGGAGGCACTCAAGAGACCCAGTACTTC
-	TRBD1	TRBV5-1	TRBJ2-1	CASSLAESGGNEQFF	TGCGCCAGCAGCTTGGCCGAGTCAGGGGGCAATGAGCAGTTCTTC
-	TRBD1	TRBV4-2	TRBJ1-2	CASSQGTGSTGYTF	TGTGCCAGCAGCCAAGGGACAGGGTCTACGGGCTACACCTTC
-	-	TRBV6-5	TRBJ2-5	CASSSPPGREQYF	TGTGCCAGCAGTTCCCCCCCCGGCCGTGAGCAGTACTTC
-	TRBD1	TRBV27	TRBJ1-6	CASSPGQGYSPLHF	TGTGCCAGCAGCCCTGGACAGGGATACTCACCCCTCCACTTT
few	-	TRBV4-3	TRBJ2-4	CASSQYPRGKNIQYF	TGCGCCAGCAGCCAGTATCCTCGGGGAAAAAACATTCAGTACTTC
-	TRBD1	TRBV3-1	TRBJ2-7	CASSSRTGAYEQYF	TGTGCCAGCAGTTCTAGGACAGGGGCCTACGAGCAGTACTTC
once	TRBD2	TRBV4-2	TRBJ2-7	CASSQGSGGDEQYF	TGTGCCAGCAGCCAAGGTAGCGGGGGGGACGAGCAGTACTTC
-	-	TRBV6-5	TRBJ2-1	CASTTSEAVYNEQFF	TGTGCCAGCACCACGTCTGAGGCGGTTTACAATGAGCAGTTCTTC
-	-	TRBV11-2	TRBJ1-2	CASSLGQPIPNYGYTF	TGTGCCAGCAGCTTAGGCCAGCCTATTCCAAACTATGGCTACACCTTC
-	TRBD1	TRBV7-2	TRBJ2-7	CASSLARSGGLYEQYF	TGTGCCAGCAGCTTAGCAAGGTCAGGGGGTCTGTACGAGCAGTACTTC
-	TRBD2	TRBV15	TRBJ2-5	CATLGLAGAGPKETQYF	TGTGCCACCCTGGGACTAGCGGGGGCGGGGCCCAAGGAGACCCAGTACTTC
few	-	TRBV3-1	TRBJ2-5	CASSQEEETQYF	TGTGCCAGCAGCCAAGAGGAAGAGACCCAGTACTTC
-	TRBD2	TRBV6-6	TRBJ2-7	CASSTASGGVYEQYF	TGTGCCAGCAGTACCGCTAGCGGGGGGGTCTACGAGCAGTACTTC
few	-	TRBV10-3	TRBJ2-7	CAISRDNYEQYF	TGTGCCATCAGCCGGGACAACTACGAGCAGTACTTC
-	-	TRBV6-2/TRBV6-3	TRBJ1-1	CASSRQDSNTEAFF	TGTGCCAGCAGTAGACAGGATTCGAACACTGAAGCTTTCTTT
-	-	TRBV3-1	TRBJ1-4	CASSQFAQAGRNEKLFF	TGTGCCAGCAGCCAATTCGCCCAGGCGGGTCGGAATGAAAAACTGTTTTTT
-	TRBD2	TRBV5-1	TRBJ2-5	CASSLPAGDQETQYF	TGCGCCAGCAGCTTGCCAGCGGGGGATCAAGAGACCCAGTACTTC
-	-	TRBV6-5	TRBJ2-1	CASSGSGPLYNEQFF	TGTGCCAGCAGTGGCAGCGGGCCCCTCTACAATGAGCAGTTCTTC
few	TRBD2	TRBV5-1	TRBJ2-1	CASSPGLAGTFSDEQFF	TGCGCCAGCAGCCCTGGACTAGCGGGGACTTTTAGCGATGAGCAGTTCTTC
-	TRBD2	TRBV6-2/TRBV6-3	TRBJ2-5	CASSYQAGGVQETQYF	TGTGCCAGCAGTTACCAAGCGGGGGGCGTCCAAGAGACCCAGTACTTC
-	TRBD2	TRBV3-1	TRBJ2-1	CASSQDGASGGQFF	TGTGCCAGCAGCCAAGATGGGGCTAGCGGGGGGCAGTTCTTC
-	-	TRBV20-1	TRBJ1-4	CSANDPNEKLFF	TGCAGTGCCAATGACCCTAATGAAAAACTGTTTTTT
few	-	TRBV5-1	TRBJ2-1	CASSLEFAVSYNEQFF	TGCGCCAGCAGCTTGGAATTCGCGGTCTCCTACAATGAGCAGTTCTTC
few	-	TRBV25-1	TRBJ2-5	CASALGGGAIQETQYF	TGTGCCAGCGCCCTGGGAGGGGGGGCGATCCAAGAGACCCAGTACTTC
-	TRBD1	TRBV27	TRBJ2-7	CASSFLQGVSSYYEQYF	TGTGCCAGCAGTTTTTTGCAGGGGGTGTCATCATACTACGAGCAGTACTTC
-	-	TRBV6-5	TRBJ1-1	CASSYAGTSTEAFF	TGTGCCAGCAGTTACGCCGGGACCTCCACTGAAGCTTTCTTT